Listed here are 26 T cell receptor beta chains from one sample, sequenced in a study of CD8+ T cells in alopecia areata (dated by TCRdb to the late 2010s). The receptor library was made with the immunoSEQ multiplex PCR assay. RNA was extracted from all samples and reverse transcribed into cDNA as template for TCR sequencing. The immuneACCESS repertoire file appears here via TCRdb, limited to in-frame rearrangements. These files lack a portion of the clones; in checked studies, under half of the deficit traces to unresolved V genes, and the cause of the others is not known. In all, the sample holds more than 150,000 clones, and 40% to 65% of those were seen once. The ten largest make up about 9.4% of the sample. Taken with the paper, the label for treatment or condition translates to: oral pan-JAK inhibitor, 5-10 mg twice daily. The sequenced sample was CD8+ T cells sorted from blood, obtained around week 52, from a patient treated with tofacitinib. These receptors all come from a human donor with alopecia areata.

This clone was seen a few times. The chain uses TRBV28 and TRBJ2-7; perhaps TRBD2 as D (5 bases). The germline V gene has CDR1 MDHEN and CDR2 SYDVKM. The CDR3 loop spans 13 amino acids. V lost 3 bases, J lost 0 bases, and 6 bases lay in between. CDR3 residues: CASSFEGSYEQYF. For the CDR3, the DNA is TGTGCCAGCAGTTTTGAGGGCTCCTACGAGCAGTACTTC. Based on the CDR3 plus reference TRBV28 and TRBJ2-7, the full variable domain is DVKVTQSSRYLVKRTGEKVFLECVQDMDHENMFWYRQDPGLGLRLIYFSYDVKMKEKGDIPEGYSVSREKKERFSLILESASTNQTSMYLCASSFEGSYEQYFGPGTRLTVT.

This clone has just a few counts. CDR3 amino acids: CASSLAGTEMNTEAFF. CDR3 DNA: TGTGCCAGCAGCTTGGCCGGGACAGAGATGAACACTGAAGCTTTCTTT. The genes are TRBV5-6 and TRBJ1-1; TRBD1 aligns across 7 bases. After removal of 0 bases from V and 0 bases from J, the junction contained 5 bases not matched to a gene. CDR3 length: 16 residues. The V gene's germline CDR1 is SGHDT and CDR2 YYEEEE.

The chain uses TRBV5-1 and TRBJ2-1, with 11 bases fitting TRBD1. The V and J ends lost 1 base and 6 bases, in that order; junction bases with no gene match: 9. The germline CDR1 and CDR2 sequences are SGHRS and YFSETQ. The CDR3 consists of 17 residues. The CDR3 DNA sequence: TGCGCCAGCAGCTTGCCGGACAGGGGGCTGGTAGGCAATGAGCAGTTCTTC. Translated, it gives CASSLPDRGLVGNEQFF.

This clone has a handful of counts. CDR3 residues: CASSLEPAGQHYEQYF. Here the CDR3 DNA reads TGTGCCAGCAGCTTAGAGCCCGCGGGACAGCACTACGAGCAGTACTTC. The chain carries TRBV11-2 and TRBJ2-7; D may be TRBD1 (7 bases). Germline V gene sequence: CDR1 SGHAT, CDR2 FQNNGV. CDR3 length: 16 amino acids. V was trimmed by 0 bases and J by 3 bases, leaving 15 bases between them.

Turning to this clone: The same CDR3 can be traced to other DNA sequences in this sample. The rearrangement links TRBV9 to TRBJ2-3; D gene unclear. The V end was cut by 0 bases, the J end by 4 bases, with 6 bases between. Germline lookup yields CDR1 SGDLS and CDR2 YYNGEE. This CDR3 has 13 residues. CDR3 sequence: CASSVGSPDTQYF. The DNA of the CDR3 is TGTGCCAGCAGCGTAGGGAGCCCAGATACGCAGTATTTT. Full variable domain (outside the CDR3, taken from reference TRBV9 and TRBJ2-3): DSGVTQTPKHLITATGQRVTLRCSPRSGDLSVYWYQQSLDQGLQFLIQYYNGEERAKGNILERFSAQQFPDLHSELNLSSLELGDSALYFCASSVGSPDTQYFGPGTRLTVL.

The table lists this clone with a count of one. For the CDR3, the DNA is TGCGCCAGCACTTATAGCGGGGGGGCCTACAATGAGCAGTTCTTC. This gives the protein CASTYSGGAYNEQFF. V gene TRBV5-1 combines with J gene TRBJ2-1; TRBD2 matches 11 bases. The V segment lost 6 bases and the J segment 2 bases; nucleotides outside the gene matches: 4. Germline CDR1 SGHRS, CDR2 YFSETQ. The CDR3 sequence is 15 residues long.

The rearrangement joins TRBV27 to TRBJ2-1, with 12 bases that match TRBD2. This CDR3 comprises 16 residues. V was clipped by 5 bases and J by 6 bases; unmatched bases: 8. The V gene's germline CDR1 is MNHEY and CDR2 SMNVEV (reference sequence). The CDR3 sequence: CASSPMTSGGSNEQFF. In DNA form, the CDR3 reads TGTGCCAGCAGTCCGATGACTAGCGGGGGTTCCAATGAGCAGTTCTTC.

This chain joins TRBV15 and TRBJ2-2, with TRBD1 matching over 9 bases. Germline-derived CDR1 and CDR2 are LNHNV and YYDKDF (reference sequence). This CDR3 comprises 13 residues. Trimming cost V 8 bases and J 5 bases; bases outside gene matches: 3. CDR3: CATRQGGTGELFF. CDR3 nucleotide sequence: TGTGCCACCCGACAGGGGGGGACCGGGGAGCTGTTTTTT.

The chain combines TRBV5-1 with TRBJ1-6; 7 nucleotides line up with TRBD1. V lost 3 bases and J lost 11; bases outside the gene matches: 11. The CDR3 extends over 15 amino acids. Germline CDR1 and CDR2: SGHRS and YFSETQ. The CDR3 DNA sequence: TGCGCCAGCAGCTCTACAGGGGATATTTGGGCACCCCTCCACTTT. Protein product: CASSSTGDIWAPLHF.

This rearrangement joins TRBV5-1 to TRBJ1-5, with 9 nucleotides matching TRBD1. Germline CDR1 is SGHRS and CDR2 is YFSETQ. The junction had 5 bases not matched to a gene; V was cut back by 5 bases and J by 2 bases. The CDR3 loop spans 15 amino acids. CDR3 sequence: CASRRDREGNQPQHF. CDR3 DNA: TGCGCCAGCAGAAGGGACAGGGAAGGCAATCAGCCCCAGCATTTT. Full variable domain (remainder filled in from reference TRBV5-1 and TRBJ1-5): KAGVTQTPRYLIKTRGQQVTLSCSPISGHRSVSWYQQTPGQGLQFLFEYFSETQRNKGNFPGRFSGRQFSNSRSEMNVSTLELGDSALYLCASRRDREGNQPQHFGDGTRLSIL.

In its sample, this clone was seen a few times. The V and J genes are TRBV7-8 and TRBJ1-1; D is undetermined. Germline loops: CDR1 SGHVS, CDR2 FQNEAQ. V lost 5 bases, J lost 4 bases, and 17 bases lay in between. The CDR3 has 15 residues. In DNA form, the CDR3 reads TGTGCCAGCAGCCCTTCCTTTGACCCAGGCACTGAAGCTTTCTTT. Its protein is CASSPSFDPGTEAFF.

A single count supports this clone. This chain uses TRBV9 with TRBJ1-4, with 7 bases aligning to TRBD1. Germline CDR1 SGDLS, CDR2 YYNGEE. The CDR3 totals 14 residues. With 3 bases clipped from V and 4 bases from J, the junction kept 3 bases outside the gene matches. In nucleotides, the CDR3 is TGTGCCAGCAGCGAAGGGGGCCTTAATGAAAAACTGTTTTTT. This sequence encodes CASSEGGLNEKLFF.

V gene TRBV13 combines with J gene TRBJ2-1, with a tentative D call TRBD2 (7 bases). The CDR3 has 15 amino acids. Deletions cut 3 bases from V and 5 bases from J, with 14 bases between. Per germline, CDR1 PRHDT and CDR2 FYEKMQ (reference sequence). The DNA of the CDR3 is TGTGCCAGCAGCTTGGAGGGGGGGCACGACAATGAGCAGTTCTTC. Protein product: CASSLEGGHDNEQFF. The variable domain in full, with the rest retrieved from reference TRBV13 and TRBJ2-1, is AAGVIQSPRHLIKEKRETATLKCYPIPRHDTVYWYQQGPGQDPQFLISFYEKMQSDKGSIPDRFSAQQFSDYHSELNMSSLELGDSALYFCASSLEGGHDNEQFFGPGTRLTVL.

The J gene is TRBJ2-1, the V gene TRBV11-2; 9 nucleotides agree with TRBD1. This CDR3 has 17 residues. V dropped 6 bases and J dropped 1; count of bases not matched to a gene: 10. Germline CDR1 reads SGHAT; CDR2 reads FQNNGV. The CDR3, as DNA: TGTGCCAGCAGTTGGGACAGGGATCTTATTTCCTACAATGAGCAGTTCTTC. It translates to CASSWDRDLISYNEQFF.

The CDR3 nucleotides read TGTGCCAGCAGCTTAAATGGCCAATATGGCTACACCTTC. As protein: CASSLNGQYGYTF. The chain combines TRBV7-3 with TRBJ1-2; D not certain. There are 13 residues in the CDR3. V was shortened by 1 base and J by 5 bases, with 8 bases between the two germline ends. Germline V gene sequence: CDR1 SGHTA, CDR2 FQGTGA.

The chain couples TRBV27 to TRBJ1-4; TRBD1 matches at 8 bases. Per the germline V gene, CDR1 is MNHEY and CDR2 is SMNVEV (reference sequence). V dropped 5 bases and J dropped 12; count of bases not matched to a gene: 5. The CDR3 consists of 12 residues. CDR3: CASSTRTGQLFF. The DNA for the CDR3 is TGTGCCAGCAGTACACGGACAGGGCAACTGTTTTTT.

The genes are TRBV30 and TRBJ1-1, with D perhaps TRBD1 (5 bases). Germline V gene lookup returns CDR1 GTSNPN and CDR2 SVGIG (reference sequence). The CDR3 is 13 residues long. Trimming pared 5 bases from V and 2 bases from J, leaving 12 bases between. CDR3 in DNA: TGTGCCTGGGTAGGGGTTTTAAACACTGAAGCTTTCTTT. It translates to CAWVGVLNTEAFF.

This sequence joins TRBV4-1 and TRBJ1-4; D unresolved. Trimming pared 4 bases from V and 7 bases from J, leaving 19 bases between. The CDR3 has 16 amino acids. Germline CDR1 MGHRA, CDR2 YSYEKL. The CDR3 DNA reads TGCGCCAGCAGCCCTTCCTCACGAGGCCTTGGTGAAAAACTGTTTTTT. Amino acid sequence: CASSPSSRGLGEKLFF.

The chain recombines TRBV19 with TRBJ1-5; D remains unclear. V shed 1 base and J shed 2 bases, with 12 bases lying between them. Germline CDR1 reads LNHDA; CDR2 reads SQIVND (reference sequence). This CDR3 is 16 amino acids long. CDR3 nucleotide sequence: TGTGCCAGTAGTATAGGCCCTGGAGCAGGCAATCAGCCCCAGCATTTT. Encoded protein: CASSIGPGAGNQPQHF. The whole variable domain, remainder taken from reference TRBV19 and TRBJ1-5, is DGGITQSPKYLFRKEGQNVTLSCEQNLNHDAMYWYRQDPGQGLRLIYYSQIVNDFQKGDIAEGYSVSREKKESFPLTVTSAQKNPTAFYLCASSIGPGAGNQPQHFGDGTRLSIL.

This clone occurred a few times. CDR3 residues: CAWSPIQGWNTEAFF. The DNA for the CDR3 is TGTGCCTGGAGCCCAATCCAGGGGTGGAACACTGAAGCTTTCTTT. The chain has TRBV30 and TRBJ1-1, with D perhaps TRBD1 (6 bases). Deletions cut 3 bases from V and 1 base from J, with 15 bases between. The germline CDR1 and CDR2 sequences are GTSNPN and SVGIG (reference sequence). The CDR3 is 15 residues long.

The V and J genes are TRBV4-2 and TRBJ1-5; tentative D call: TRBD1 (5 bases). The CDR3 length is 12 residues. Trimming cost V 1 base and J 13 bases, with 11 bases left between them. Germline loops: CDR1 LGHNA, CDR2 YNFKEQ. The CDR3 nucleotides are TGTGCCAGCAGCCAAGGGTCAGGGTTACAGCATTTT. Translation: CASSQGSGLQHF.

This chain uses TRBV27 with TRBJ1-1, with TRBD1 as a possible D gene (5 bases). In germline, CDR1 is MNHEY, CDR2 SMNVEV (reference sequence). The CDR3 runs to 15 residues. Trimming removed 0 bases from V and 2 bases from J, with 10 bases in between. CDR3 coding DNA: TGTGCCAGCAGTTTATCGAGGGGAGCTAACACTGAAGCTTTCTTT. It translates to CASSLSRGANTEAFF.

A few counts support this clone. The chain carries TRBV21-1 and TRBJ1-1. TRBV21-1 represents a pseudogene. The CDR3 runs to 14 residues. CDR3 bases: TGTGCCAGCCGGCGCGGAGGGCCTAACACTGAAGCTTTCTTT. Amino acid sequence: CASRRGGPNTEAFF.

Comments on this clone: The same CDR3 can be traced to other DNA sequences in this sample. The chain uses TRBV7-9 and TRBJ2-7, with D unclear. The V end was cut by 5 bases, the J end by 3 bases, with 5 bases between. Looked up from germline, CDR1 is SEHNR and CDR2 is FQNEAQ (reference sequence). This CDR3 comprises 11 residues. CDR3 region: CASSLYYEQYF. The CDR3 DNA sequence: TGTGCCAGCAGCCTCTACTACGAGCAGTACTTC.

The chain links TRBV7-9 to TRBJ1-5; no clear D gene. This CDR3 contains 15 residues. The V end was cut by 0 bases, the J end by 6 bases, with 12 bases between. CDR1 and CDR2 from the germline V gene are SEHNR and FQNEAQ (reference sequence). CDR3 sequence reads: CASSLAGPWTQPQHF. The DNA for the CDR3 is TGTGCCAGCAGCTTAGCCGGGCCCTGGACTCAGCCCCAGCATTTT.

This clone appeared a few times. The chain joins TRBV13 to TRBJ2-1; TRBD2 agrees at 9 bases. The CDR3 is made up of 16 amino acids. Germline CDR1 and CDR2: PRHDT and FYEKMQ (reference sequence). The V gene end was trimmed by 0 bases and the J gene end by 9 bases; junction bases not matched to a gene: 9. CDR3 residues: CASSLGLAGGPGEQFF. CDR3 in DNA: TGTGCCAGCAGCTTAGGCTTGGCGGGGGGGCCTGGTGAGCAGTTCTTC.